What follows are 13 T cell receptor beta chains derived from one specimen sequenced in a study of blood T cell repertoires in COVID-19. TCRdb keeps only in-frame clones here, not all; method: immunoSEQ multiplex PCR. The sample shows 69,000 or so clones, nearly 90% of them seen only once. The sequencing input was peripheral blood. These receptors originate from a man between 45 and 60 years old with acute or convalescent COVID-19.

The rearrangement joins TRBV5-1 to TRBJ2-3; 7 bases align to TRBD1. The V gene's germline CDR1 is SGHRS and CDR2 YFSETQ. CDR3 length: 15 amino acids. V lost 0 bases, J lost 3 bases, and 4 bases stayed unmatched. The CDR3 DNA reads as TGCGCCAGCAGCTTGGAGGGGGCTTGGACAGATACGCAGTATTTT. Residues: CASSLEGAWTDTQYF. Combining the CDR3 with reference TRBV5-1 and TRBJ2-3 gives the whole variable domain KAGVTQTPRYLIKTRGQQVTLSCSPISGHRSVSWYQQTPGQGLQFLFEYFSETQRNKGNFPGRFSGRQFSNSRSEMNVSTLELGDSALYLCASSLEGAWTDTQYFGPGTRLTVL.

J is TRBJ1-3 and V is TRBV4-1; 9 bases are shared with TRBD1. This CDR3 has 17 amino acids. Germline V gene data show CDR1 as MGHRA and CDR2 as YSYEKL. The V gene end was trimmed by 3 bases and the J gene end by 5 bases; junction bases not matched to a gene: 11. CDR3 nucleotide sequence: TGCGCCAGCAGCCAGTTCGGACAGGGGCAAGCTCGAAACACCATATATTTT. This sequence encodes CASSQFGQGQARNTIYF.

CDR3 in DNA: TGTGCCTGGAGGGGGGCGGGTGAAAAACTGTTTTTT. Amino acid sequence: CAWRGAGEKLFF. The V call is TRBV30, the J call TRBJ1-4; weak D call: TRBD1 (6 bases). V was shortened by 3 bases and J by 7 bases, with 9 bases between the two germline ends. Germline CDR1 and CDR2: GTSNPN and SVGIG (reference sequence). This CDR3 is built from 12 residues.

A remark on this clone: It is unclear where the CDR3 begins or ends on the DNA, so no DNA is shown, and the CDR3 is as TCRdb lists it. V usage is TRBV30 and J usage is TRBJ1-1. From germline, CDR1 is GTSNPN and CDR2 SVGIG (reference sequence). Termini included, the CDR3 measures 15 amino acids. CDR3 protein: CAWSVVWRGNTEAFF.

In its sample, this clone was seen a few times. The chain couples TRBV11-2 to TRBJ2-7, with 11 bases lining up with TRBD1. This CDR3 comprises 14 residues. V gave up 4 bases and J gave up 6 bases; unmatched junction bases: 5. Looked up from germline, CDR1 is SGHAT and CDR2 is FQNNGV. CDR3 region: CASSSGQGAIEQYF. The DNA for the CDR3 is TGTGCCAGCAGCTCCGGACAGGGGGCAATCGAGCAGTACTTC.

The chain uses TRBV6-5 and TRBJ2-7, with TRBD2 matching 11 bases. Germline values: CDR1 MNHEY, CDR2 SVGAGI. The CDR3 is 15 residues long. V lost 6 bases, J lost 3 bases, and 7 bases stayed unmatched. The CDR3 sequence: CASRPGLAANYEQYF. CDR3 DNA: TGTGCCAGCAGACCGGGACTAGCGGCAAACTACGAGCAGTACTTC.

Here the CDR3 DNA reads TGTGCCAGTAGTATGACAGCCAACACCGGGGAGCTGTTTTTT. This translates into CASSMTANTGELFF. V is TRBV19 and J is TRBJ2-2; D possibly corresponds to TRBD1 (5 bases). Trimming left V 3 bases short and J 2 bases short, with 7 bases between. Germline CDR1 and CDR2: LNHDA and SQIVND (reference sequence). The CDR3 runs 14 residues. Full variable domain (remainder filled in from reference TRBV19 and TRBJ2-2): DGGITQSPKYLFRKEGQNVTLSCEQNLNHDAMYWYRQDPGQGLRLIYYSQIVNDFQKGDIAEGYSVSREKKESFPLTVTSAQKNPTAFYLCASSMTANTGELFFGEGSRLTVL.

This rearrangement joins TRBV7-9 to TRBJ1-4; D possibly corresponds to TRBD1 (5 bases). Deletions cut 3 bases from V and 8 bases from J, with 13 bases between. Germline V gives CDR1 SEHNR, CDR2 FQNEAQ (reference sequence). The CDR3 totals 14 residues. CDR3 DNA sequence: TGTGCCAGCAGCTTTAATCAGGGTGACGAAAAACTGTTTTTT. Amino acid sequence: CASSFNQGDEKLFF.

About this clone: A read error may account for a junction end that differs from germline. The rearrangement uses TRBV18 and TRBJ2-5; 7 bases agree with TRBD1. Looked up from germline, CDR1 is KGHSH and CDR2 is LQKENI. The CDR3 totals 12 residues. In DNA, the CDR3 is TGTGCCAGCTCGCCACAGGGGTGGACCCAGTACTTC. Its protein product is CASSPQGWTQYF.

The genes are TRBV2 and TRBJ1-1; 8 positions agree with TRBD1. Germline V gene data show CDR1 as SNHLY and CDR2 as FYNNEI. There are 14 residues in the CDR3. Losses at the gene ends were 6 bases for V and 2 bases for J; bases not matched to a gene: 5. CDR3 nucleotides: TGTGCCAGCAGAAAAGGACAGGGAAACACTGAAGCTTTCTTT. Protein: CASRKGQGNTEAFF.

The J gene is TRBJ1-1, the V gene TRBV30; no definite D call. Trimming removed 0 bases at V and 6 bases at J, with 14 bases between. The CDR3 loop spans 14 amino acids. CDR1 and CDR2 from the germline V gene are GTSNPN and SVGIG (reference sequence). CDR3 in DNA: TGTGCCTGGAGTGTATATACCCTGAGATCTGAAGCTTTCTTT. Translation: CAWSVYTLRSEAFF.

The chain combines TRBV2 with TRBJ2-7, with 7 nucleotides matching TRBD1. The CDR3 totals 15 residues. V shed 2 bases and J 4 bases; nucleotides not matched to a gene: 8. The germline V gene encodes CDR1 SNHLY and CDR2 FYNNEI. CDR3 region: CASSEIRGGGYEQYF. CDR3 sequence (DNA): TGTGCCAGCAGTGAAATACGAGGGGGCGGGTACGAGCAGTACTTC.

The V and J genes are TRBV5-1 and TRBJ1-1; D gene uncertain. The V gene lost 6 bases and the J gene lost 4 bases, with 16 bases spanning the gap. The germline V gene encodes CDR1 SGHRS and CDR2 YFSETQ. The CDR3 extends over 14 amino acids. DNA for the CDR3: TGCGCCAGCACCGACTTGGCGGTGGGCACTGAAGCTTTCTTT. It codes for CASTDLAVGTEAFF.